Listed here is a single T cell receptor beta chain. What it recognizes is unknown. Libraries were prepared by immunoSEQ multiplex PCR; TCRdb keeps only in-frame clonotypes and omits some of them. Counted here are some 340,000 clones, approximately 86% occurring once; the ten biggest clones make up 1.9%. Regarding treatment: roughly 19 received Ad26.COV2.S at low or high dose, single or two shots; about 5 received placebo; per-sample allocation not given. At day 63 after the first vaccine or placebo injection, samples were drawn. The sample came from a Boston adult aged 18-55 years. The data stem from a study of Ad26.COV2.S vaccination and SARS-CoV-2 variants. Study in general: Intramuscular Ad26.COV2.S at 5x10^10 or 1x10^11 viral particles.

Study-wide results and limits: Higher spike-specific TCR breadth was found in vaccine recipients than in placebo recipients. Post-vaccination breadth of spike-specific CD8+ and CD4+ T cell responses was reportedly substantial.

The V end was cut by 2 bases, the J end by 4 bases, with 12 bases between. Looked up from germline, CDR1 is SGHTA and CDR2 is FQGNSA. The CDR3 is 15 residues long. The sample here was peripheral blood, taken in a trial of Ad26.COV2.S vaccine versus placebo. V is TRBV7-2 and J is TRBJ2-1; D perhaps matches TRBD2 (6 bases). This clonotype originated in a person aged 18-60 years who received the Ad26.COV2.S COVID-19 vaccine or a placebo. The CDR3 is CASSLNRGNYNEQFF. The CDR3 bases are TGTGCCAGCAGCTTAAACCGGGGGAATTACAATGAGCAGTTCTTC.